The T cell receptor (beta chain) described here comes from a study of Ad26.COV2.S vaccination and SARS-CoV-2 variants. Overall study: Dosing was one shot or two shots 56 days apart. The study, taken as a whole, reports: Analyses of TCR breadth and depth may have underestimated total T cell responses.

Here immunoSEQ multiplex PCR was the method, and the copy in TCRdb shows in-frame clones only, minus some. The sample has around 350,000 clones, more than 75% seen once. Noted treatment: approximately 18 received Ad26.COV2.S at low or high dose, single or two shots; 5 received placebo; per-sample allocation not given. Sampling happened 63 days after the first vaccine or placebo injection. In the case of this clone: Its specificity is not known.

Germline CDR1 is SEHNR and CDR2 is FQNEAQ (reference sequence). The CDR3 has 14 residues. Trimming shortened V by 2 bases and J by 2 bases, and 9 bases separated the two germline ends. The V call is TRBV7-9, the J call TRBJ1-1; D unresolved. Here the sequenced sample was peripheral blood, taken in a trial of Ad26.COV2.S vaccine versus placebo. The TCR originated in a person between 18 and 65 years old who received the Ad26.COV2.S COVID-19 vaccine or a placebo. Here the CDR3 reads CASSLNAPNTEAFF. DNA for the CDR3: TGTGCCAGCAGCTTAAACGCGCCTAACACTGAAGCTTTCTTT.